The rows below give T cell receptor beta chains drawn from one sample of a study of quantifying T cell responses using KT2 cells. TCRdb analysed the UMI-ligation and nested PCR reads with MiXCR anew, one entry per CDR3 protein. This sample has 31,000 or so distinct CDR3 sequences, with around 10% found just once. The specimen sequenced was PBMCs spiked with cells of the T cell clone KT2. These receptors were obtained from a human donor. Each CDR3 is given with its conserved first and last residue.

v_call cdr3_aa
TRBV5-1 CASSLGGRQPQHF
TRBV13 CASSLGQPYQETQYF
TRBV27 CASSLGDAVADTQYF
TRBV5-1 CASSRQMQGAQTDTQYF
TRBV19 CASGAHGSTDTQYF
TRBV11-2 CASTWTSGLAKNIQYF
TRBV4-3 CASSQELATDTQYF
TRBV5-1 CASSLGGYNSYEQYF
TRBV20-1 CSARDPFGDRGGTDTQYF
TRBV19 CASSTRVKMAGDNEQFF
TRBV29-1 CSVGESAGNTIYF
TRBV20-1 CSARVDGEQYF
TRBV6-5 CASSFYSGTGGIGYTF
TRBV4-2 CASSHRAFNTDTQYF
TRBV24-1 CATSPAGVAHTDTQYF
TRBV11-2 CASSLEVTIEQFF
TRBV3-1 CASSQDEIVGGNTIYF
TRBV6-2/TRBV6-3 CASSYSGGSNQPQHF
TRBV19 CASSFQGADEQFF